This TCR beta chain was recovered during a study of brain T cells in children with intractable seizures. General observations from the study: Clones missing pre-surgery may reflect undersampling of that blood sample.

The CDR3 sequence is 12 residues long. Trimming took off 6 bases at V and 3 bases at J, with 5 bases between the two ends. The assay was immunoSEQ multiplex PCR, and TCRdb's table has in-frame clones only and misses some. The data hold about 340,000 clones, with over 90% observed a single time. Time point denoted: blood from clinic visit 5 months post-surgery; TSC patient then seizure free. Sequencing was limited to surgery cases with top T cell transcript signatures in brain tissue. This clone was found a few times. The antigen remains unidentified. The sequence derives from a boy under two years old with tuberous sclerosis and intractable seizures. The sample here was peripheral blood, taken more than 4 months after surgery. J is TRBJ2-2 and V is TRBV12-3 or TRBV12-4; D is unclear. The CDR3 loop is CASRWDTGELFF. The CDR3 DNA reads TGTGCCAGCAGATGGGACACCGGGGAGCTGTTTTTT.